The source of this T cell receptor beta chain is a study of shared T cell receptors in the human thymus. The repertoire was sequenced with immunoSEQ multiplex PCR; TCRdb's copy has only in-frame clones and lacks some. The sample has a few hundred thousand clones, roughly 94% seen once. The source is a human donor. The sample was thymocytes.

CDR3 DNA sequence: TGTGCCAGCAGCTTAGCTCGAAGCGGGGGTGTTCAGAGCACAGATACGCAGTATTTT. It specifies CASSLARSGGVQSTDTQYF. The rearrangement links TRBV7-9 to TRBJ2-3; 8 nucleotides line up with TRBD2. V was clipped by 0 bases and J by 0 bases; unmatched bases: 11. The CDR3 is 19 amino acids. Germline-derived CDR1 and CDR2 are SEHNR and FQNEAQ (reference sequence).